The clone carrying this TCR beta chain was recorded only once. The source of the sample is a study of PD-1 blockade in classical Hodgkin lymphoma. Repertoires were generated with immunoSEQ multiplex PCR, while TCRdb's copy carries only in-frame clones and drops some. Here the sample spans more than 25,000 clones, roughly 80% being singletons. Time point of the sample: cycle 4 day 1 (C4D1), after 5 to 7 weeks of nivolumab. The patients all showed relapse after autologous stem cell transplantation, while their brentuximab vedotin exposure varied. Researchers used magnetic negative selection to pull out pure CD4+ T cells from thawed PBMCs. The CDR3 is 13 residues long. Trimming removed 0 bases from V and 5 bases from J; junction bases left unmatched: 1. The V gene's germline CDR1 is SGHVS and CDR2 FQNEAQ.

This clonotype was obtained from a human donor with classical Hodgkin lymphoma. The sequenced sample was CD4+ T cells from blood, obtained before the fourth cycle of nivolumab. This chain connects TRBV7-8 to TRBJ2-7; 7 nucleotides agree with TRBD2. This CDR3 reads CASSLAGRDEQYF. DNA for the CDR3: TGTGCCAGCAGCTTAGCAGGGAGGGACGAGCAGTACTTC.